This T cell receptor (beta chain) was observed in a study of identical twins (dated by TCRdb to the mid-2010s). With respect to the entire study: To test whether fetal clonotypes persist, this study deep-sequenced TCR alpha and beta repertoires from monozygotic twins, from unrelated adults of various ages, and from cord blood. To rule out contamination, replicate twin experiments were performed at different times with different library preparation protocols. Beyond this particular receptor, the publication reports: Abundant cord blood beta clonotypes had fewer insertions, young adult naive repertoires showed a similar but weaker trend, and memory repertoires showed no such trend. Because the same donors could not be followed over many years, the conclusions depended on cross-sectional statistical analysis. Compared with coincidental sharing between unrelated individuals, out-of-frame TCR alpha sequences shared between twins had an excess of sequences with low generation probability. Excess twin sharing in beta out-of-frame sequences was weaker because fewer shared sequences lowered the signal-to-noise ratio. Recombination models systematically underestimated out-of-frame TCR alpha sharing in monozygotic twins but agreed with sharing between unrelated individuals. Zero-insertion analyses could be partly confounded by invariant T cells such as MAIT and iNKT, although diverse VJ usage argued against such confounding for most clonotypes.

This clonotype was counted a few times. What antigen it recognizes has not been identified. Base qualities are not at hand, and no much larger clone is one base apart. Only healthy Caucasian donors were included. The researchers also sequenced three unrelated adults who were not twins: a male aged 18 to 30, a male aged 50 to 59, and a female aged 50 to 59. Miltenyi CD45RO+ enrichment and human naive T-cell isolation kits were used to isolate memory (CD45RO+) and naive T cells from PBMC. The receptor library was made with 5' RACE. Sequencing took place on an Illumina HiSeq 2000. Template switching added a universal primer binding site, and the final cDNA carried a unique molecular identifier that allowed TCR cDNA molecules to be counted accurately. Specific primers in the conserved constant-segment region were used to synthesize first-strand cDNA for TCR alpha and beta chains. To control for contamination, each cDNA library was double barcoded with a SMART-Mk sample barcode plus Illumina barcodes. TruSeq adapter sequences, together with Illumina sample barcodes, were added in two successive PCR steps. The Illumina HiSeq platform was used with custom primers to sequence TCR alpha and beta cDNA libraries. The authors' pipeline ran thus. MiGEC processed the raw reads to extract unique molecular identifiers, while MiXCR was used to determine the CDR3 positions. For each individual, recombination models were inferred using an EM algorithm with the repgenHMM and IGoR tools. Shared clonotypes were analyzed with the tcR package in R, and sharing was normalized by the product of cloneset sizes. To study raw recombination free of thymic and clonal selection effects, out-of-frame nonproductive sequences were analyzed. TCRdb reanalyzed the raw reads on its own, using fastp at Q25 for trimming and MiXCR for clone calling, and kept in-frame beta chains. CDR3 protein sequences are deduplicated, and each keeps its most common genes and DNA. The V and J calls and clone size come from TCRdb's table, not from the authors' own analysis. Recorded for this sample are 400,000 to 500,000 distinct CDR3 sequences; around 20% of them occurred a single time. 10% to 15% of the sample is held by the ten biggest clonotypes.

V trim: 2 bases; J trim: 1 base; unmatched bases: 8. The CDR3 covers 16 residues, taking in both the cysteine and the phenylalanine. Kept here is only the CDR3 DNA, which spans 48 bases and is read in frame from base 1. For CDR1 and CDR2, the germline V gene (reference sequence) lists MNHEY and SMNVEV. This receptor chain uses TRBV27 and TRBJ2-7; TRBD2 fits 7 bases in the junction. Material for sequencing was naive T cells sorted from blood. The sample's cell subset or site label, in plain terms: cells isolated with a human naive T-cell isolation kit. The origin of this receptor is a man aged 50 to 59 in good health. The bases read TGTGCCAGCAGTTTAACCGGCCAGCGGGAATCCTACGAGCAGTACTTC. Its protein product is CASSLTGQRESYEQYF.